Listed here are 14 T cell receptor beta chains from one sample, sequenced in a study of T cells after yellow fever vaccination. MiXCR was run by TCRdb on the 5' RACE reads, yielding one entry per CDR3 protein. The table includes roughly 500,000 distinct CDR3 sequences, 15% to 20% detected once. The input for sequencing was PBMCs, taken 15 days after the yellow fever booster vaccination. The source is a man aged 30 to 45 who received the YFV17D yellow fever vaccine.

This clonotype came up a few times. The rearrangement joins TRBV6-2 or TRBV6-3 to TRBJ2-7; 8 bases are a match to TRBD1. The CDR3 has 15 residues. Germline V gives CDR1 MNHEY, CDR2 SVGEGT. With 4 bases clipped from V and 6 bases from J, the junction kept 11 bases outside the gene matches. The CDR3: CASSFIPLTGGEQYF. In nucleotides, the CDR3 is TGTGCCAGCAGTTTTATTCCCCTAACAGGGGGCGAGCAGTACTTC.

The genes are TRBV20-1 and TRBJ2-2; D is ambiguous. Germline CDR1 DFQATT, CDR2 SNEGSKA (reference sequence). V lost 7 bases to trimming and J lost 0 bases, with 9 bases between them. CDR3 length: 13 amino acids. CDR3 residues: CSVSPTNTGELFF. DNA for the CDR3: TGCAGTGTCTCGCCTACGAACACCGGGGAGCTGTTTTTT.

The genes are TRBV7-2 and TRBJ2-7; no firm D call. In germline, CDR1 is SGHTA, CDR2 FQGNSA. V gave up 2 bases and J gave up 3 bases, with 11 bases separating them. The CDR3 contains 14 residues. The CDR3 region is CASSLLGRLYEQYF. In DNA, the CDR3 is TGTGCCAGCAGCTTACTAGGTAGACTCTACGAGCAGTACTTC. Full variable domain (outside the CDR3, taken from reference TRBV7-2 and TRBJ2-7): GAGVSQSPSNKVTEKGKDVELRCDPISGHTALYWYRQSLGQGLEFLIYFQGNSAPDKSGLPSDRFSAERTGGSVSTLTIQRTQQEDSAVYLCASSLLGRLYEQYFGPGTRLTVT.

The V call is TRBV10-3, the J call TRBJ2-7, with TRBD1 matching 8 bases. The germline gives CDR1 ENHRY, CDR2 SYGVKD. There are 14 residues in the CDR3. After removal of 3 bases from V and 7 bases from J, the junction contained 8 bases not matched to a gene. The CDR3 is CAISEGAGGEEQYF. CDR3 coding DNA: TGTGCCATCAGTGAAGGGGCAGGGGGCGAAGAGCAGTACTTC.

This clonotype was counted between two and nine times. This CDR3 reads CASSLPGTGLNTQYF. The CDR3 DNA reads TGTGCCAGCAGTTTACCTGGGACAGGGTTGAATACGCAGTATTTT. The chain carries TRBV6-5 and TRBJ2-3; 9 bases match TRBD1. Germline CDR1 MNHEY, CDR2 SVGAGI. The V and J ends lost 4 bases and 7 bases, in that order; junction bases with no gene match: 9. CDR3 length equals 15 residues.

This clonotype was recorded a few times. The genes are TRBV29-1 and TRBJ2-7; D is possibly TRBD2 (5 bases). The CDR3 loop spans 14 amino acids. CDR1 and CDR2 from the germline V gene are SQVTM and ANQGSEA. Deletions cut 1 base from V and 6 bases from J, with 16 bases between. CDR3 region: CSVEVGMGAGEQYF. In DNA form, the CDR3 reads TGCAGCGTTGAAGTCGGTATGGGAGCCGGCGAGCAGTACTTC.

The chain uses TRBV29-1 and TRBJ2-1; TRBD2 might be the D (6 bases). CDR1 SQVTM and CDR2 ANQGSEA come from the germline V gene. This CDR3 has 16 amino acids. The ends were cut back, 2 bases at V and 0 bases at J, with 14 bases in the middle. The CDR3 sequence is CSVEWASESSYNEQFF. CDR3 in DNA: TGCAGCGTTGAATGGGCTAGCGAGAGCTCCTACAATGAGCAGTTCTTC.

This clonotype has just a few counts. The V gene is TRBV7-6, the J gene TRBJ2-3, with 8 bases that match TRBD2. J gave up 0 bases and V 1 base, and 3 bases lay outside the gene matches. The length of the CDR3 is 16 residues. Germline V CDR1 and CDR2: SGHVS, FNYEAQ. DNA of the CDR3: TGTGCCAGCAGCTTAGAAGCGGGAGTAAGCACAGATACGCAGTATTTT. This translates into CASSLEAGVSTDTQYF.

In regard to this clonotype: With a much larger clone just one base away, this may be a read error. The V call is TRBV7-3, the J call TRBJ2-3; a weak D match, TRBD1 (6 bases). Per the germline V gene, CDR1 is SGHTA and CDR2 is FQGTGA. The CDR3 is made up of 14 amino acids. Trimming left V 3 bases short and J 2 bases short, with 9 bases between. As DNA, the CDR3 is TGTGCCAGCAGCTTCAGGGGACCCACAGATACGCAGTATTTT. Translation: CASSFRGPTDTQYF. Based on the CDR3 plus reference TRBV7-3 and TRBJ2-3, the full variable domain is GAGVSQTPSNKVTEKGKYVELRCDPISGHTALYWYRQSLGQGPEFLIYFQGTGAADDSGLPNDRFFAVRPEGSVSTLKIQRTERGDSAVYLCASSFRGPTDTQYFGPGTRLTVL.

This chain uses TRBV9 with TRBJ2-2; the D gene is possibly TRBD2 (5 bases). In germline, CDR1 is SGDLS, CDR2 YYNGEE. Trimming pared 5 bases from V and 7 bases from J, leaving 12 bases between. The CDR3 is 13 amino acids. In DNA form, the CDR3 reads TGTGCCAGCAGACTAGGGTCGGTCGGGGAGCTGTTTTTT. Its protein product is CASRLGSVGELFF.

The chain joins TRBV29-1 to TRBJ1-1; TRBD1 is a possible D gene (5 bases). In germline, CDR1 is SQVTM, CDR2 ANQGSEA. Between the trimmed V and J ends, which lost 1 base and 3 bases, there was a span of 12 bases. The CDR3 length is 14 residues. Here the CDR3 reads CSVEGRVTDTEAFF. The DNA of the CDR3 is TGCAGCGTTGAAGGCAGGGTTACCGACACTGAAGCTTTCTTT.

The chain joins TRBV20-1 to TRBJ2-7, with 9 bases identical to TRBD2. With V trimmed by 6 bases and J by 6 bases, 12 bases remained unmatched. CDR1 and CDR2 from the germline V gene are DFQATT and SNEGSKA (reference sequence). The length of the CDR3 is 14 residues. CDR3 sequence: CSARWGSGSGEQYF. DNA for the CDR3: TGCAGTGCCCGGTGGGGTAGCGGGAGTGGCGAGCAGTACTTC.

V usage is TRBV3-1 and J usage is TRBJ2-1, with 9 bases that match TRBD2. This CDR3 region has 22 residues. Germline CDR1 LGHDT, CDR2 YNNKEL (reference sequence). The V segment lost 0 bases and the J segment 0 bases; nucleotides outside the gene matches: 18. This chain's CDR3 is CASSQEGDWREGLADSYNEQFF. The CDR3 nucleotides are TGTGCCAGCAGCCAAGAAGGGGACTGGCGGGAGGGATTGGCCGACTCCTACAATGAGCAGTTCTTC.

This clonotype was detected only a few times. CDR3 coding DNA: TGTGCCAGCAGCTTAGTCGGCGGTCGCAGGGACGAGCAGTACTTC. Translated, it gives CASSLVGGRRDEQYF. The rearrangement uses TRBV7-8 and TRBJ2-7, with a possible D match to TRBD1 (5 bases). This CDR3 has 15 residues. Trimming shortened V by 1 base and J by 5 bases, and 15 bases separated the two germline ends. The germline gives CDR1 SGHVS, CDR2 FQNEAQ.